Below, 5 T cell receptor beta chains from the same sample are listed, as sequenced in a study of T cell repertoires in ileal Crohn's disease. Measured with immunoSEQ multiplex PCR; TCRdb has only the in-frame clones, and not every one. The sample consists of more than 9,000 clones, about 80% of them appearing once. Material for sequencing was ileal tissue. These TCRs come from an adult with Crohn's disease.

V usage is TRBV29-1 and J usage is TRBJ2-1, with 8 bases that match TRBD2. This CDR3 region has 15 residues. Trimming cost V 4 bases and J 5 bases; bases outside gene matches: 10. Germline values: CDR1 SQVTM, CDR2 ANQGSEA. This chain's CDR3 is CSVARGGGGNNEQFF. CDR3 bases: TGCAGCGTTGCCCGGGGTGGCGGGGGGAACAATGAGCAGTTCTTC.

The genes are TRBV7-2 and TRBJ2-7; 10 positions match TRBD2. V trimming: 4 bases; J trimming: 5 bases; junction bases outside the gene matches: 11. The CDR3 totals 16 residues. Germline V lookup: CDR1 SGHTA, CDR2 FQGNSA. For the CDR3, the DNA is TGTGCCAGCAGCTCCGGATCGAGCGGGAGGGCCCACGAGCAGTACTTC. This codes for CASSSGSSGRAHEQYF. Full variable domain (missing parts from reference TRBV7-2 and TRBJ2-7): GAGVSQSPSNKVTEKGKDVELRCDPISGHTALYWYRQSLGQGLEFLIYFQGNSAPDKSGLPSDRFSAERTGGSVSTLTIQRTQQEDSAVYLCASSSGSSGRAHEQYFGPGTRLTVT.

The chain joins TRBV10-1 to TRBJ1-4, with TRBD1 identical over 7 bases. Germline CDR1 and CDR2: WNHNN and SYGVQD (reference sequence). After removal of 2 bases from V and 7 bases from J, the junction contained 7 bases not matched to a gene. This CDR3 is built from 15 residues. The CDR3 DNA reads as TGCGCCAGCAGTGAGCCCCCTAGACAGGGTGAAAAACTGTTTTTT. This sequence encodes CASSEPPRQGEKLFF.

As concerns this clone: Compared with germline, one end of the junction differs, possibly owing to a read error. The chain joins TRBV6-5 to TRBJ2-7, with D perhaps TRBD2 (5 bases). The CDR3 runs 13 residues. Per germline, CDR1 MNHEY and CDR2 SVGAGI. CDR3 residues: CASSYSRSRATHF. As DNA, the CDR3 is TGTGCCAGCAGTTACTCGCGGTCGAGGGCGACGCACTTC.

The V and J genes are TRBV29-1 and TRBJ2-1; 7 bases fit TRBD2. CDR1 and CDR2 (germline): SQVTM, ANQGSEA. The CDR3 contains 12 residues. Written as DNA, the CDR3 is TGCAGGGCTGGGGGGGGTTTAGATGAGCAGTTCTTC. Translating gives CRAGGGLDEQFF.